These 10 T cell receptor beta chains originate from one sample sequenced in a study of identical twins. TCRdb reanalysed the 5' RACE reads using MiXCR and keeps one entry per CDR3 protein. The sample gives about 240,000 distinct CDR3 sequences, about 11% of which show up once; 9% to 10% is in the top ten. The material sequenced was memory T cells sorted from blood. Every receptor here comes from a man aged 50 to 59 in good health.

This clonotype has a count of ten or more. CDR3 residues: CASSSSGSYGYTF. The DNA for the CDR3 is TGTGCCAGCAGCTCATCAGGGAGCTATGGCTACACCTTC. The gene calls are TRBV7-9 and TRBJ1-2; D possibly corresponds to TRBD1 (5 bases). With 4 bases removed from V and 4 bases from J, the gap between germline ends came to 10 bases. Germline assignment: CDR1 SEHNR and CDR2 FQNEAQ (reference sequence). The CDR3 sequence is 13 residues long.

This chain links TRBV6-1 with TRBJ2-1; the D gene is possibly TRBD2 (6 bases). Germline V gene data show CDR1 as MNHNS and CDR2 as SASEGT. V lost 5 bases and J 8 bases, leaving 16 bases between the germline ends. The CDR3 runs to 14 residues. This CDR3 reads CASSRGLSGYEQFF. DNA of the CDR3: TGTGCCAGCAGTAGGGGACTCTCAGGTTATGAGCAGTTCTTC.

This clonotype was found many times. One end of the junction is discordant with germline, which a read error may explain. The genes are TRBV6-4 and TRBJ2-1; a possible D gene is TRBD1 (5 bases). This CDR3 is 15 amino acids long. CDR1 and CDR2 from the germline V gene are MRHNA and SNTAGT. The CDR3 DNA is TGTGCCAGCAGTGACCCAGGGAAGTCCTCCAATGAGCAGTTCTTC. Protein sequence: CASSDPGKSSNEQFF.

This clonotype was seen a handful of times. The V call is TRBV6-1, the J call TRBJ1-2; TRBD1 is a possible D gene (5 bases). With 6 bases removed from V and 0 bases from J, the gap between germline ends came to 11 bases. The CDR3 is made up of 14 amino acids. CDR1 and CDR2 from the germline V gene are MNHNS and SASEGT. The CDR3 DNA reads as TGTGCCAGCAGGATGGGGACGGCTAACTATGGCTACACCTTC. This codes for CASRMGTANYGYTF.

This clonotype was picked up a small number of times. The chain is built from TRBV12-3 or TRBV12-4 and TRBJ1-3, with D unclear. V dropped 3 bases and J dropped 4 bases, with 10 bases sitting between them. This CDR3 region has 14 residues. CDR3 DNA: TGTGCCAGCAGTTTTAGGACCAAGGGAAACACCATATATTTT. Amino acid sequence: CASSFRTKGNTIYF.

This clonotype was observed at least ten times. The chain is built from TRBV20-1 and TRBJ2-2; a weak D match, TRBD1 (5 bases). From germline, CDR1 is DFQATT and CDR2 SNEGSKA (reference sequence). There are 13 residues in the CDR3. Trimming removed 6 bases from V and 1 base from J, with 9 bases in between. The CDR3 loop reads CSAPGQNTGELFF. CDR3 nucleotides: TGCAGTGCCCCCGGACAGAACACCGGGGAGCTGTTTTTT.

J is TRBJ2-1 and V is TRBV4-2; the match to TRBD2 covers 8 bases. V lost 4 bases, J lost 7 bases, and 9 bases stayed unmatched. The CDR3 is made up of 15 amino acids. From germline, CDR1 is LGHNA and CDR2 YNFKEQ. CDR3 nucleotide sequence: TGTGCCAGCAGCCCAACTAGCGGACGTTTAAATGAGCAGTTCTTC. It translates to CASSPTSGRLNEQFF.

This sequence joins TRBV10-3 and TRBJ2-2; 12 nucleotides agree with TRBD1. Trimming at V came to 9 bases and at J to 7 bases, leaving 3 bases not matched to a gene. The CDR3 length is 13 residues. Germline CDR1 is ENHRY and CDR2 is SYGVKD. CDR3 bases: TGTGCCATTGGGACAGGGGGCGACGGGGAGCTGTTTTTT. Residues: CAIGTGGDGELFF.

This clonotype was seen only a few times. J is TRBJ2-5 and V is TRBV15, with D unresolved. Germline CDR1 and CDR2: LNHNV and YYDKDF (reference sequence). The CDR3 spans 14 residues. V was cut by 3 bases and J by 0 bases, with 8 bases left in between. CDR3 amino acids: CATSRFQYQETQYF. DNA for the CDR3: TGTGCCACCAGCAGGTTCCAGTACCAAGAGACCCAGTACTTC.

V and J are TRBV7-6 and TRBJ1-2, with D possibly TRBD1 on 6 matching bases. CDR1 SGHVS and CDR2 FNYEAQ come from the germline V gene. V gave up 4 bases and J gave up 6 bases, with 15 bases separating them. The CDR3 sequence is 14 residues long. The CDR3, as DNA: TGTGCCAGCAGCTCCACAGGGAGGACCAATGGCTACACCTTC. Its translation: CASSSTGRTNGYTF.